What follows are 23 T cell receptor beta chains derived from one specimen sequenced in a study of blood T cell repertoires in COVID-19. Clones were read by immunoSEQ multiplex PCR, and TCRdb kept only the in-frame ones, dropping some. This sample yields about 110,000 clones, of which roughly four fifths are seen a single time; 7.9% belongs to the top ten. Specimen: peripheral blood. The source of these receptors is a man aged 70 or older with acute or convalescent COVID-19.

The gene calls are TRBV11-1 and TRBJ2-7; TRBD1 agrees at 7 bases. Trimming at V came to 4 bases and at J to 6 bases, leaving 12 bases not matched to a gene. Germline CDR1 and CDR2: SGHAT and FQDESV (reference sequence). CDR3 length: 15 amino acids. This chain's CDR3 is CASSSRQGRIGEQYF. The DNA for the CDR3 is TGTGCCAGCAGCTCCCGACAGGGAAGGATTGGCGAGCAGTACTTC. The complete variable domain, with remaining parts taken from reference TRBV11-1 and TRBJ2-7, reads EAEVAQSPRYKITEKSQAVAFWCDPISGHATLYWYRQILGQGPELLVQFQDESVVDDSQLPKDRFSAERLKGVDSTLKIQPAELGDSAMYLCASSSRQGRIGEQYFGPGTRLTVT.

The chain carries TRBV4-1 and TRBJ2-1, with 7 bases fitting TRBD2. The CDR3 has 17 residues. V shed 3 bases and J 0 bases; nucleotides not matched to a gene: 8. Germline CDR1 and CDR2: MGHRA and YSYEKL. The CDR3 sequence is CASSHSGSLSSYNEQFF. The CDR3 DNA reads TGCGCCAGCAGCCATAGCGGGTCACTTAGCTCCTACAATGAGCAGTTCTTC.

This clone appeared a single time. This chain uses TRBV30 with TRBJ1-1; possible D gene TRBD1, 5 bases. Germline loops: CDR1 GTSNPN, CDR2 SVGIG (reference sequence). The V gene lost 1 base and the J gene lost 3 bases, with 9 bases spanning the gap. The CDR3 length is 13 residues. The CDR3 region has the DNA TGTGCCTGGAGTGGGGGGGTTTACACTGAAGCTTTCTTT. Protein: CAWSGGVYTEAFF.

The sample holds a few counts of this clone. V gene TRBV19 combines with J gene TRBJ2-6, with 10 nucleotides matching TRBD1. Trimming took 6 bases from V and 4 from J; bases not matched to a gene: 9. Looked up from germline, CDR1 is LNHDA and CDR2 is SQIVND (reference sequence). CDR3 length equals 17 residues. CDR3 in amino acids: CASRSTGGASGANVLTF. CDR3 bases: TGTGCCAGTAGATCGACAGGGGGCGCGTCAGGGGCCAACGTCCTGACTTTC.

The rearrangement uses TRBV4-1 and TRBJ2-6; no clear D. Germline V CDR1 and CDR2: MGHRA, YSYEKL. The CDR3 extends over 19 amino acids. V gave up 0 bases and J gave up 0 bases, with 15 bases separating them. The CDR3 here is CASSQEIPQVGSGANVLTF. CDR3 sequence (DNA): TGCGCCAGCAGCCAAGAAATTCCCCAGGTTGGCTCTGGGGCCAACGTCCTGACTTTC.

V is TRBV4-2 and J is TRBJ1-5; a weak D match, TRBD1 (5 bases). The germline gives CDR1 LGHNA, CDR2 YNFKEQ. The CDR3 is 15 residues long. Trimming cost V 0 bases and J 6 bases, with 12 bases left between them. CDR3 sequence: CASSQDLSGFQPQHF. The DNA for the CDR3 is TGTGCCAGCAGCCAAGATCTATCAGGGTTTCAGCCCCAGCATTTT.

The chain carries TRBV6-5 and TRBJ1-1; possible D gene TRBD1, 5 bases. This CDR3 is 14 amino acids long. Germline V gene sequence: CDR1 MNHEY, CDR2 SVGAGI. V was clipped by 2 bases and J by 4 bases, with 11 bases between them. The CDR3 bases are TGTGCCAGCAGTTACGGGGGGGAAGGCACTGAAGCTTTCTTT. Residues: CASSYGGEGTEAFF.

The chain combines TRBV5-5 with TRBJ2-7, with 9 bases lining up with TRBD1. The germline gives CDR1 SGHKS, CDR2 YYEKEE (reference sequence). Trimming cost V 5 bases and J 1 base; bases outside gene matches: 1. This CDR3 region has 13 residues. CDR3 sequence reads: CASRDRGSYEQYF. The CDR3 DNA sequence: TGTGCCAGCAGGGACAGGGGATCCTACGAGCAGTACTTC.

The V gene is TRBV5-1, the J gene TRBJ2-1, with TRBD2 identical over 11 bases. Trimming cost V 5 bases and J 1 base; bases outside gene matches: 5. Germline V gene sequence: CDR1 SGHRS, CDR2 YFSETQ. The CDR3 length is 16 residues. The CDR3 is CASRDTSGRSYNEQFF. CDR3 nucleotides: TGCGCCAGCAGGGATACTAGCGGGAGATCCTACAATGAGCAGTTCTTC. Full variable domain (remainder filled in from reference TRBV5-1 and TRBJ2-1): KAGVTQTPRYLIKTRGQQVTLSCSPISGHRSVSWYQQTPGQGLQFLFEYFSETQRNKGNFPGRFSGRQFSNSRSEMNVSTLELGDSALYLCASRDTSGRSYNEQFFGPGTRLTVL.

The chain recombines TRBV7-9 with TRBJ1-1; D may be TRBD1 (6 bases). V lost 5 bases and J lost 8, with 15 bases in between. This CDR3 contains 13 residues. Germline lookup yields CDR1 SEHNR and CDR2 FQNEAQ (reference sequence). CDR3 in amino acids: CASSGQGLLEAFF. CDR3 bases: TGTGCCAGCAGCGGTCAGGGGCTACTGGAAGCTTTCTTT.

The genes are TRBV18 and TRBJ1-6, with a tentative D call TRBD1 (5 bases). CDR3 length: 15 residues. V dropped 3 bases and J dropped 6 bases, with 12 bases sitting between them. Germline V gene data show CDR1 as KGHSH and CDR2 as LQKENI. DNA of the CDR3: TGTGCCAGCTCACCGGGGTCGGGGGGTAATTCACCCCTCCACTTT. Its translation is CASSPGSGGNSPLHF.

The chain uses TRBV9 and TRBJ2-1; 7 nucleotides agree with TRBD2. CDR3 size: 15 residues. After removal of 4 bases from V and 2 bases from J, the junction contained 6 bases not matched to a gene. Looked up from germline, CDR1 is SGDLS and CDR2 is YYNGEE. CDR3 DNA sequence: TGTGCCAGCAGCCCAAGCGGGGTACCCTACAATGAGCAGTTCTTC. The encoded protein is CASSPSGVPYNEQFF.

The rearrangement joins TRBV5-4 to TRBJ1-1, with 8 bases matching TRBD1. The V gene end was trimmed by 5 bases and the J gene end by 1 base; junction bases not matched to a gene: 7. The length of the CDR3 is 15 residues. The germline V gene encodes CDR1 SGHNT and CDR2 YYREEE (reference sequence). The CDR3 is CASRGQGAGNTEAFF. In DNA, the CDR3 is TGTGCCAGCAGGGGGCAGGGGGCTGGGAACACTGAAGCTTTCTTT.

The CDR3 spells CASSHWPWRACTDTQYF. CDR3 bases: TGCGCCAGCAGTCATTGGCCATGGCGGGCTTGCACAGATACGCAGTATTTT. The rearrangement uses TRBV23-1 and TRBJ2-3; possibly TRBD2 for D (5 bases). TRBV23-1 is sorted into the ORF group, with uncertain function. V shed 3 bases and J shed 1 base, with 17 bases lying between them. This CDR3 contains 17 residues.

As DNA, the CDR3 is TGCGCCAGCAGCTTGAGCGGAAGGGGGAGGGCCACTGAAGCTTTCTTT. Translated: CASSLSGRGRATEAFF. The chain links TRBV5-1 to TRBJ1-1, with D tentatively TRBD1 (6 bases). CDR1 SGHRS and CDR2 YFSETQ come from the germline V gene. Trimming stripped 1 base from V and 4 bases from J, with 17 bases between. This CDR3 contains 16 residues.

This chain's CDR3 is CASSVGPGGNTEAFF. The DNA of the CDR3 is TGTGCCAGCAGCGTAGGTCCAGGGGGGAACACTGAAGCTTTCTTT. The chain employs TRBV9 and TRBJ1-1; 7 bases are a match to TRBD1. The CDR3 length is 15 residues. J lost 1 base, V lost 0 bases, and 3 bases had no gene match. The V gene's germline CDR1 is SGDLS and CDR2 YYNGEE.

The chain links TRBV9 to TRBJ1-4; D may be TRBD1 (5 bases). The germline CDR1 and CDR2 sequences are SGDLS and YYNGEE. V lost 3 bases and J lost 1, with 10 bases in between. The CDR3 covers 15 residues. CDR3 sequence: CASSASTETNEKLFF. CDR3 DNA sequence: TGTGCCAGCAGCGCCTCGACAGAAACTAATGAAAAACTGTTTTTT.

The chain joins TRBV9 to TRBJ2-2, with TRBD1 matching over 9 bases. Germline CDR1 reads SGDLS; CDR2 reads YYNGEE. The V segment lost 4 bases and the J segment 6 bases; nucleotides outside the gene matches: 4. This CDR3 is 14 amino acids long. For the CDR3, the DNA is TGTGCCAGCAGCCTTAGGACAGGGGCCGGGGAGCTGTTTTTT. As protein: CASSLRTGAGELFF.

The CDR3 nucleotides are TGCGCCAGCAGCGGCGGGGAGGGAGGTGATACGCAGTATTTT. The encoded protein is CASSGGEGGDTQYF. This chain uses TRBV5-1 with TRBJ2-3, with 7 positions matching TRBD2. This CDR3 is 14 amino acids long. Germline V CDR1 and CDR2: SGHRS, YFSETQ. With V trimmed by 4 bases and J by 6 bases, 8 bases remained unmatched.

The rearrangement links TRBV14 to TRBJ2-5; TRBD1 is a possible D gene (5 bases). V gave up 1 base and J gave up 1 base, with 10 bases separating them. The CDR3 spans 15 residues. The V gene's germline CDR1 is SGHDN and CDR2 FVKESK. CDR3 region: CASSQATGPQETQYF. In nucleotides, the CDR3 is TGTGCCAGCAGCCAAGCTACAGGACCCCAAGAGACCCAGTACTTC.

The chain links TRBV27 to TRBJ2-7; 8 nucleotides align to TRBD2. Germline V CDR1 and CDR2: MNHEY, SMNVEV (reference sequence). This CDR3 is built from 17 residues. Trimming cost V 2 bases and J 0 bases; bases outside gene matches: 9. The CDR3 protein is CASSLTYRLANSYEQYF. CDR3 nucleotide sequence: TGTGCCAGCAGTTTAACCTATCGACTAGCGAACTCCTACGAGCAGTACTTC.

The sample holds one count of this clone. The chain employs TRBV9 and TRBJ2-2; D is perhaps TRBD1 (5 bases). Trimming took off 3 bases at V and 1 base at J, with 10 bases between the two ends. This CDR3 has 15 residues. Looked up from germline, CDR1 is SGDLS and CDR2 is YYNGEE. CDR3 DNA sequence: TGTGCCAGCAGCGCACGACAGCTGAACACCGGGGAGCTGTTTTTT. Translation gives CASSARQLNTGELFF. Variable domain in full (rest from reference TRBV9 and TRBJ2-2): DSGVTQTPKHLITATGQRVTLRCSPRSGDLSVYWYQQSLDQGLQFLIQYYNGEERAKGNILERFSAQQFPDLHSELNLSSLELGDSALYFCASSARQLNTGELFFGEGSRLTVL.

The V gene is TRBV9, the J gene TRBJ2-5, with TRBD1 identical over 9 bases. The CDR3 contains 14 residues. V lost 4 bases and J lost 5; bases outside the gene matches: 6. CDR1 and CDR2 (germline): SGDLS, YYNGEE. In DNA, the CDR3 is TGTGCCAGCAGCCCCGGACAGGGGAGGGAGACCCAGTACTTC. Translated, it gives CASSPGQGRETQYF.